The source of this T cell receptor (beta chain) is a study of STAT3 mutations in large granular lymphocyte leukemia. Background on the study: Approximately 40% of treated T-LGLL patients showed hematologic response to immunosuppression.

Regarding the study as a whole: A small but highly pathogenic clone may have been missed. In about 30% of the 18 patients, new TCR clonotypes emerged after therapy. In T-cell large granular lymphocyte leukemia, about half of patients showed multiple immunodominant subclonotypes.

As for this clone: Its cognate antigen is unknown.

Each sample's TCRbeta library yielded on average around 42,000 productive templates. Assay: immunoSEQ multiplex PCR; the TCRdb copy retains only in-frame clones and omits some. The sample lists about 10,000 clones; more than 75% were seen once. The V segment lost 1 base and the J segment 0 bases; nucleotides outside the gene matches: 9. The CDR3 runs to 20 residues. Germline lookup yields CDR1 SGHRS and CDR2 YFSETQ. The source material was peripheral blood mononuclear cells. The origin of this receptor is a man aged 55-75 years with T-cell large granular lymphocyte leukemia. Some clones in this sample may be carry-over from other donors' samples. The chain links TRBV5-1 to TRBJ2-3; 15 bases line up with TRBD2. The CDR3 reads CASSLWRTSGRAGSTDTQYF. The CDR3 DNA sequence: TGCGCCAGCAGCTTGTGGAGGACTAGCGGGAGGGCCGGTAGCACAGATACGCAGTATTTT.